This paragraph reports one T cell receptor beta chain. Genomic DNA, the template, was used for profiling of the TCR beta VDJ and CDR3. TCRdb analysed the reads with MiXCR anew, one entry per CDR3 protein. The sample holds 200,000 to 250,000 distinct CDR3 sequences, 65% seen once. The sample comes from a study of CD8+CD57+ T cells in acquired aplastic anemia. Overall study: The sorted CD4+ and CD8+ cells yielded an average around 3.2 ug of DNA.

The CDR3 runs to 12 residues. V was trimmed by 4 bases and J by 2 bases, leaving 8 bases between them. The germline gives CDR1 SQVTM, CDR2 ANQGSEA. Patients included in sequencing had previously demonstrated CD8+CD57+ cell expansion by flow cytometry. J is TRBJ1-2 and V is TRBV29-1; the D is unclear. The receptor comes from a human donor with aplastic anemia. The sequencing sample was made of sorted CD4+, CD8+, or CD8+CD57+ T cells (not recorded which) from PBMCs. CDR3 protein: CSVAAINYGYTF. CDR3 bases: TGCAGCGTTGCGGCCATAAACTATGGCTACACCTTC.